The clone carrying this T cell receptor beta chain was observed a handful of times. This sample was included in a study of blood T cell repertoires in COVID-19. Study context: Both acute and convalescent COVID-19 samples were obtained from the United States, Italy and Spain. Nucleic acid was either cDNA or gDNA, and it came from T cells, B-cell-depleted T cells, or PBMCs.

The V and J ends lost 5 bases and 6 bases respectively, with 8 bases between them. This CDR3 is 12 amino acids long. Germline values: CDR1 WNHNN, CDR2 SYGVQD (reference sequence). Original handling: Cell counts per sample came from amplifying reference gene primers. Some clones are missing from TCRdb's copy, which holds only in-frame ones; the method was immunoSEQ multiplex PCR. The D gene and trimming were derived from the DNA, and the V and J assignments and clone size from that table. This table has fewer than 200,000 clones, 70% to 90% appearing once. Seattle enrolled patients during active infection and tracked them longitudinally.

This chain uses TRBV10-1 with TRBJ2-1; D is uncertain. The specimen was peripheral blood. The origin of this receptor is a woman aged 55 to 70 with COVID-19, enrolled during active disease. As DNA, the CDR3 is TGCGCCAGCAGTTCGGTCGGCAATGAGCAGTTCTTC. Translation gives CASSSVGNEQFF.